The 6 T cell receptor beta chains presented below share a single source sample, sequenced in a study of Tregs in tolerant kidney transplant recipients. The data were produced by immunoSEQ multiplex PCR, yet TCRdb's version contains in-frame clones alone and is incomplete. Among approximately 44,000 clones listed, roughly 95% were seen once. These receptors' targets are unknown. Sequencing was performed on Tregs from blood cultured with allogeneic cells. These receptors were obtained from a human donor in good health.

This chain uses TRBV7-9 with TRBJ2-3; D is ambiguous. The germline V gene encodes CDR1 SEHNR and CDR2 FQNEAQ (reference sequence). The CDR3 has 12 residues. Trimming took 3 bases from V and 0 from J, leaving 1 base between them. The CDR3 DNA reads TGTGCCAGCAGCTTGAGCACAGATACGCAGTATTTT. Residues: CASSLSTDTQYF.

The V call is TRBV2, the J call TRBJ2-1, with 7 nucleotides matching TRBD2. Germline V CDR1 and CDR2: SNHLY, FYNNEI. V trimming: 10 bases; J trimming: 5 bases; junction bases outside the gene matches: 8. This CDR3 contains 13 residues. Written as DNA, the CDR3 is TGTGCCACCAGACTAGCCCCCGACAATGAGCAGTTCTTC. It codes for CATRLAPDNEQFF.

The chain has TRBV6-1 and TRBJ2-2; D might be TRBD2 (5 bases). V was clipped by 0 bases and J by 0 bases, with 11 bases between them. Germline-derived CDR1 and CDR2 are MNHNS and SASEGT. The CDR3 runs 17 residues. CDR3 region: CASSEAKDLTNTGELFF. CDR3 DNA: TGTGCCAGCAGTGAAGCAAAGGACTTAACGAACACCGGGGAGCTGTTTTTT.

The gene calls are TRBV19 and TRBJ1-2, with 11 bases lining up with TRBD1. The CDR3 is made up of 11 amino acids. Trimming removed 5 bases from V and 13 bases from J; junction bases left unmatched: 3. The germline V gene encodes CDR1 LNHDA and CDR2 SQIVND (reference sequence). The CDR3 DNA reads TGTGCCAGTAGTTCAGGACAGGGGGCCACCTTC. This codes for CASSSGQGATF.

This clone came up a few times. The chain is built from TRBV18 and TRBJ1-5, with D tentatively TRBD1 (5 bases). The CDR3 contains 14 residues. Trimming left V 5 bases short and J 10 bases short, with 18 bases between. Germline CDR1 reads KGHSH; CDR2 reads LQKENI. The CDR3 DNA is TGTGCCAGCTCAGAATACCGGCAGGGAGGACCCCAGCATTTT. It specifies CASSEYRQGGPQHF.

The CDR3 sequence is CASSLDGLAGVNEQFF. The CDR3 DNA reads TGTGCCAGCAGCTTAGATGGACTAGCGGGAGTAAATGAGCAGTTCTTC. The rearrangement links TRBV7-8 to TRBJ2-1; 13 bases line up with TRBD2. The CDR3 runs to 16 residues. J lost 7 bases, V lost 1 base, and 4 bases had no gene match. Per germline, CDR1 SGHVS and CDR2 FQNEAQ.